These 21 T cell receptor beta chains were sequenced from one sample in a study of regulatory T cells in long-lasting Graves disease (dated by TCRdb to the early 2020s). The library was produced with multiplex PCR. Sequenced using an Illumina HiSeq 4000. To build TCR beta libraries, CDR3 regions were amplified by Arm-PCR using iRepertoire HTBI primers. TCRdb reprocessed the public reads (quality trimming at Q25 with fastp, clone calling with MiXCR) and kept in-frame beta chains. CDR3 protein duplicates are merged, each entry listing the most common genes and DNA. Recorded for this sample are about 620,000 distinct CDR3 sequences; about 15% of them occurred a single time. The ten most abundant clones make up 18% of the sample. The time point tag for this specimen amounts to: newly diagnosed GD, antithyroid drugs for less than 3 months. For both TCR sequencing and RNA sequencing, RNA was extracted from PBMCs in TRIzol.

These records were also assigned to another study, of T cells in Graves' hyperthyroidism and ophthalmopathy.

The sample was peripheral blood mononuclear cells (PBMCs), taken at new diagnosis, from a patient treated with antithyroid drugs. These receptor sequences come from a woman aged 25 to 39 with Graves disease. Donor details come from another sample of the same person, matched by shared clones.

Ten or more counts support this clonotype. Here the CDR3 reads CASSQIYGYTF. In DNA form, the CDR3 reads TGTGCCAGCAGCCAAATATATGGCTACACCTTC. The V gene is TRBV3-1, the J gene TRBJ1-2; D gene unclear. Trimming took 2 bases from V and 5 from J, leaving 3 bases between them. This CDR3 has 11 residues. The germline gives CDR1 LGHDT, CDR2 YNNKEL (reference sequence).

A note on this clonotype: The junction differs from germline at one of its ends, possibly a read error. V and J are TRBV20-1 and TRBJ2-1; 10 nucleotides line up with TRBD2. The germline gives CDR1 DFQATT, CDR2 SNEGSKA (reference sequence). CDR3 size: 14 residues. The CDR3 nucleotides are TGCAGTGCCCGAACGGCGCTGGGACTAGCGCCCGCCATCTTC. Residues: CSARTALGLAPAIF.

This clonotype was observed many times. V and J are TRBV6-5 and TRBJ2-7, with TRBD1 identical over 7 bases. There are 14 residues in the CDR3. The V gene end was trimmed by 0 bases and the J gene end by 3 bases; junction bases not matched to a gene: 2. Germline V gene data show CDR1 as MNHEY and CDR2 as SVGAGI. CDR3 nucleotide sequence: TGTGCCAGCAGTTACTCGACAGGGTACTACGAGCAGTACTTC. Encoded protein: CASSYSTGYYEQYF.

This clonotype was detected many times. J is TRBJ2-1 and V is TRBV5-1; 15 nucleotides line up with TRBD2. The CDR3 has 17 residues. CDR1 and CDR2 from the germline V gene are SGHRS and YFSETQ. J was trimmed by 6 bases and V by 2 bases; bases with no gene match: 6. The CDR3 nucleotides read TGCGCCAGCAGCTTACAAGGACTAGCGGGAGGGGGCAATGAGCAGTTCTTC. This gives the protein CASSLQGLAGGGNEQFF.

This clonotype was counted ten times or more. The gene calls are TRBV7-8 and TRBJ1-2, with 12 bases aligning to TRBD1. The ends lost 5 bases at V and 7 bases at J; junction bases unmatched: 8. CDR3 length: 15 amino acids. CDR1 is SGHVS and CDR2 is FQNEAQ in the germline V gene. The CDR3 DNA reads as TGTGCCAGCAGCCCCGGGACAGGGGGCGCGGGTGGCTACACCTTC. Translating gives CASSPGTGGAGGYTF.

The CDR3 bases are TGCGCCAGCAGCTTGTCGGGGTTCTTGGCATTAACTGAGACCCAGTACTTC. Translating it yields CASSLSGFLALTETQYF. The J gene is TRBJ2-5, the V gene TRBV5-1; TRBD2 might be the D (5 bases). The CDR3 extends over 17 amino acids. Germline CDR1 and CDR2: SGHRS and YFSETQ. The ends were cut back, 1 base at V and 5 bases at J, with 21 bases in the middle.

This clonotype was picked up many times. V usage is TRBV18 and J usage is TRBJ1-1; D is undetermined. Germline assignment: CDR1 KGHSH and CDR2 LQKENI. The CDR3 runs 14 residues. Trimming removed 1 base from V and 2 bases from J, with 8 bases in between. CDR3 protein: CASSPLGSNTEAFF. In nucleotides, the CDR3 is TGTGCCAGCTCACCACTGGGTTCCAACACTGAAGCTTTCTTT.

This clonotype appeared many times. The CDR3 nucleotides are TGTGCCAGCAGTACCATTCGAAATGAGCAGTTCTTC. It specifies CASSTIRNEQFF. The chain links TRBV2 to TRBJ2-1, with unresolved D. The CDR3 runs to 12 residues. The germline CDR1 and CDR2 sequences are SNHLY and FYNNEI. The ends were cut back, 5 bases at V and 7 bases at J, with 9 bases in the middle.

This clonotype was picked up a small number of times. The rearrangement uses TRBV20-1 and TRBJ2-2; D may be TRBD1 or TRBD2 (5 bases each). Trimming left V 6 bases short and J 13 bases short, with 15 bases between. Germline CDR1 is DFQATT and CDR2 is SNEGSKA (reference sequence). The CDR3 consists of 11 residues. DNA of the CDR3: TGCAGTGCGAGGGGCTCCGTGGGGCTGTTTTTT. This translates into CSARGSVGLFF.

This clonotype was counted many times. The chain is built from TRBV19 and TRBJ1-5; 8 bases map to TRBD1. From germline, CDR1 is LNHDA and CDR2 SQIVND (reference sequence). The CDR3 spans 15 residues. V dropped 5 bases and J dropped 6; count of bases not matched to a gene: 9. Written as DNA, the CDR3 is TGTGCCAGTAGTTTTGACAGGGGAGGTGTTCAGCCCCAGCATTTT. Translation gives CASSFDRGGVQPQHF.

The rearrangement uses TRBV20-1 and TRBJ2-5; 8 bases fit TRBD2. The CDR3 spans 12 residues. Unmatched junction bases numbered 3, after V lost 7 bases and J lost 2 bases. The germline V gene has CDR1 DFQATT and CDR2 SNEGSKA (reference sequence). The chain's CDR3 is CSGSGMQETQYF. Here the CDR3 DNA reads TGCAGTGGTAGCGGGATGCAAGAGACCCAGTACTTC.

This clonotype was picked up a small number of times. The chain combines TRBV7-3 with TRBJ2-7; maybe TRBD2 (6 bases). The CDR3 contains 15 residues. Trimming left V 1 base short and J 2 bases short, with 12 bases between. The germline V gene encodes CDR1 SGHTA and CDR2 FQGTGA. This chain's CDR3 is CASSLIGDLTYEQYF. DNA of the CDR3: TGTGCCAGCAGCTTAATTGGGGACTTAACCTACGAGCAGTACTTC. Variable domain in full (rest from reference TRBV7-3 and TRBJ2-7): GAGVSQTPSNKVTEKGKYVELRCDPISGHTALYWYRQSLGQGPEFLIYFQGTGAADDSGLPNDRFFAVRPEGSVSTLKIQRTERGDSAVYLCASSLIGDLTYEQYFGPGTRLTVT.

The rearrangement uses TRBV27 and TRBJ2-1, with a tentative D call TRBD2 (6 bases). Deletions cut 5 bases from V and 4 bases from J, with 24 bases between. The CDR3 is 18 residues long. Looked up from germline, CDR1 is MNHEY and CDR2 is SMNVEV (reference sequence). CDR3 DNA: TGTGCCAGCAGTCTCTTAAAAGTCGAGGGACTTACTTACAATGAGCAGTTCTTC. Its translation is CASSLLKVEGLTYNEQFF.

This chain joins TRBV29-1 and TRBJ2-1, with 10 bases matching TRBD2. The CDR3 is 13 residues long. In germline, CDR1 is SQVTM, CDR2 ANQGSEA. V lost 5 bases to trimming and J lost 4 bases; unmatched junction nucleotides: 2. The CDR3 bases are TGCAGCGTTACTAGCGGGGCTTACAATGAGCAGTTCTTC. Amino acids: CSVTSGAYNEQFF.

DNA for the CDR3: TGTGCCAGCAGCGGAGATTTCCGGGAGCAGTTCTTC. Its translation: CASSGDFREQFF. The genes are TRBV5-6 and TRBJ2-1; unclear D gene. CDR1 is SGHDT, CDR2 YYEEEE, per germline. Trimming removed 4 bases from V and 10 bases from J, with 12 bases in between. This CDR3 is 12 amino acids long.

This clonotype was seen a handful of times. The chain is built from TRBV5-6 and TRBJ1-4, with D unresolved. Trimming left V 0 bases short and J 13 bases short, with 10 bases between. CDR3 length: 12 residues. CDR1 and CDR2 from the germline V gene are SGHDT and YYEEEE. The CDR3 protein is CASSLEGFGLFF. The CDR3 DNA follows: TGTGCCAGCAGCTTGGAAGGATTCGGACTGTTTTTT.

This clonotype has a count of ten or more. The rearrangement uses TRBV7-9 and TRBJ2-5; D unresolved. V lost 1 base and J lost 5, with 5 bases in between. Germline V gene sequence: CDR1 SEHNR, CDR2 FQNEAQ (reference sequence). CDR3 length equals 12 residues. CDR3: CASSLGMETQYF. The DNA for the CDR3 is TGTGCCAGCAGCTTAGGGATGGAGACCCAGTACTTC.

There are many counts of this clonotype. The gene calls are TRBV25-1 and TRBJ1-4; 7 nucleotides line up with TRBD1. The CDR3 runs 14 residues. CDR1 and CDR2 (germline): MGHDK, SYGVNS. The J segment lost 6 bases and the V segment lost 2 bases, leaving 3 bases of the junction unmatched. The CDR3 is CASSEIGTDEKLFF. Here the CDR3 DNA reads TGTGCCAGCAGTGAAATCGGGACAGATGAAAAACTGTTTTTT.

This clonotype was found once. Relative to the germline gene, one junction end is altered; a read error may explain this. This chain joins TRBV11-2 and TRBJ2-3; no clear D gene. CDR1 and CDR2 (germline): SGHAT, FQNNGV. The length of the CDR3 is 14 residues. CDR3 residues: CASSSRALTDTRYF. CDR3 coding DNA: TGCGCCAGCAGCTCCCGGGCCCTCACAGATACGCGGTATTTT.

This clonotype was counted ten times or more. V and J are TRBV6-5 and TRBJ1-5, with a weak D call TRBD1 (6 bases). CDR1 is MNHEY, CDR2 SVGAGI, per germline. The CDR3 runs to 14 residues. V gave up 2 bases and J gave up 5 bases, with 10 bases separating them. CDR3 residues: CASSYQGFDQPQHF. Here the CDR3 DNA reads TGTGCCAGCAGTTACCAGGGGTTCGATCAGCCCCAGCATTTT.

The chain carries TRBV10-3 and TRBJ2-1; 7 bases line up with TRBD2. The CDR3 covers 13 residues. In germline, CDR1 is ENHRY, CDR2 SYGVKD. The trim removed 7 bases at V and 8 bases at J, leaving 8 bases unmatched. CDR3 in amino acids: CAITSGGTDEQFF. CDR3 nucleotide sequence: TGTGCCATCACTAGCGGAGGGACTGATGAGCAGTTCTTC.